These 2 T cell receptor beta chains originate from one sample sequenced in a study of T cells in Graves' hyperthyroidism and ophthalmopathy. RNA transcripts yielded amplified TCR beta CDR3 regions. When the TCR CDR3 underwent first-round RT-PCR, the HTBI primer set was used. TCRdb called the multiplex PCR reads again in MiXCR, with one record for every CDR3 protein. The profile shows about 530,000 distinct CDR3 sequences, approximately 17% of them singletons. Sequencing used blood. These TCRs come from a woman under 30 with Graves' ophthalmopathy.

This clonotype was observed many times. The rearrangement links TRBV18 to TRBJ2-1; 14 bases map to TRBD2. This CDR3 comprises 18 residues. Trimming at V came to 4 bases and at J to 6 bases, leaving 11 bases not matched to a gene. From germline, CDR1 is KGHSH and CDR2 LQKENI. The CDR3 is CASSLNAGLAGVGNEQFF. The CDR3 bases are TGTGCCAGCTCACTAAATGCGGGACTAGCGGGAGTAGGCAATGAGCAGTTCTTC.

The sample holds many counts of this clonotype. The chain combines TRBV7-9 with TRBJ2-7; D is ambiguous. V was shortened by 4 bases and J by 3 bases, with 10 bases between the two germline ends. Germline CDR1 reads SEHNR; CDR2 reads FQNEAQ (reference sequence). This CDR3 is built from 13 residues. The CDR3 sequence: CASSSRGVYEQYF. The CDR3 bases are TGTGCCAGCAGCTCGCGTGGGGTCTACGAGCAGTACTTC.